The rows below give T cell receptor beta chains drawn from one sample of a study of blood T cell repertoires in COVID-19. Assay used: immunoSEQ multiplex PCR; TCRdb lists only in-frame clones, some missing. Altogether approximately 500,000 clones are present, 85% to 90% being singletons, with the ten largest covering about 1%. Sequenced input: peripheral blood. These receptor sequences come from a young man with COVID-19, enrolled during active disease. Both conserved end residues are trimmed from each CDR3. The order of the fields is V gene, J gene, CDR3 protein.

TRBV5-4	TRBJ1-1	ASTQPGTHLLNTEAF
TRBV5-1	TRBJ2-1	ASSLAPLAAYNEQF
TRBV6-5	TRBJ2-1	ASSYSRLAGENEQF
TRBV7-9	TRBJ1-5	ASSLGGTGNQPQH
TRBV20-1	TRBJ2-5	SGGQQETQY
TRBV7-6	TRBJ2-7	ASSLLLAGEQY
TRBV2	TRBJ1-4	ASSRDRGLEKLF
TRBV11-3	TRBJ1-3	ASSPPGEDTIY
TRBV30	TRBJ2-5	AWSGDYSQETQY
TRBV28	TRBJ2-2	ASSGFQGRRGAGELF
TRBV19	TRBJ1-2	ASTPWGVDGYT
TRBV19	TRBJ2-7	ASSIAGRDEQY
TRBV11-2	TRBJ2-7	ASSLVSGDVFN
TRBV3-1/TRBV3-2	TRBJ2-1	ASSQDHYNEQF
TRBV2	TRBJ2-2	ASSDPGQGRAGELF
TRBV6-6	TRBJ2-7	ASSYTSSGEQY
TRBV29-1	TRBJ2-2	SAKGQRITGELF
TRBV28	TRBJ2-5	ASGGALETQY
TRBV7-9	TRBJ1-2	ASSLGTEYGYT
TRBV14	TRBJ1-6	ASSQFIGQSLYNSPLH